Each of the 29 T cell receptor beta chains below was sequenced from the same sample in a study of radiotherapy plus CTLA-4 blockade in lung cancer. The protocol was immunoSEQ multiplex PCR, while the TCRdb copy is restricted to in-frame clones and leaves out a portion. The sample records 80,000 to 100,000 clones, 85% to 90% being singletons. The material was peripheral blood, obtained from a patient treated with radiotherapy plus ipilimumab. The receptors stem from a human donor with non-small cell lung cancer that progressed on radiotherapy plus ipilimumab.

CDR3 DNA: TGTGCCAGCAGCCTTGGTGGCGCCCCCGGGGAGCTGTTTTTT. Its translation: CASSLGGAPGELFF. The chain carries TRBV14 and TRBJ2-2, with D uncertain. Germline V gene sequence: CDR1 SGHDN, CDR2 FVKESK. V was trimmed by 4 bases and J by 6 bases, leaving 12 bases between them. The length of the CDR3 is 14 residues.

This clone was recorded once. V gene TRBV27 combines with J gene TRBJ1-5; 9 bases are a match to TRBD1. The CDR3 spans 14 residues. In germline, CDR1 is MNHEY, CDR2 SMNVEV (reference sequence). The V gene end was trimmed by 11 bases and the J gene end by 7 bases; junction bases not matched to a gene: 12. The CDR3 nucleotides are TGTGCCGGCCGGGACAGGGCCCGTCGCCAGCCCCAGCATTTT. Its protein product is CAGRDRARRQPQHF.

The rearrangement joins TRBV7-9 to TRBJ2-1; 7 positions agree with TRBD2. CDR3 length: 14 amino acids. Germline V gives CDR1 SEHNR, CDR2 FQNEAQ (reference sequence). V was clipped by 0 bases and J by 9 bases; unmatched bases: 5. The DNA of the CDR3 is TGTGCCAGCAGCTTAGCGGGAGGGCCGCTTGAGCAGTTCTTC. It yields the protein CASSLAGGPLEQFF.

The J gene is TRBJ2-5, the V gene TRBV19, with D maybe TRBD1 (6 bases). Trimming shortened V by 8 bases and J by 2 bases, and 9 bases separated the two germline ends. CDR3 length: 12 amino acids. Germline lookup yields CDR1 LNHDA and CDR2 SQIVND (reference sequence). The CDR3: CASGGDQETQYF. CDR3 nucleotides: TGTGCCAGTGGGGGCGATCAAGAGACCCAGTACTTC.

This rearrangement joins TRBV5-4 to TRBJ2-7; the D gene could be TRBD1 or TRBD2 (5 bases each). Deletions cut 0 bases from V and 6 bases from J, with 19 bases between. Germline loops: CDR1 SGHNT, CDR2 YYREEE (reference sequence). CDR3 size: 16 residues. The DNA of the CDR3 is TGTGCCAGCAGCTTGGGAGGGGCCGGCCCTGTGGGCGAGCAGTACTTC. As protein: CASSLGGAGPVGEQYF.

The chain links TRBV5-1 to TRBJ2-1; TRBD2 agrees at 12 bases. The CDR3 is made up of 14 amino acids. J was trimmed by 9 bases and V by 3 bases; bases with no gene match: 4. Germline CDR1 and CDR2: SGHRS and YFSETQ. The CDR3 DNA reads as TGCGCCAGCAGCTCCGCTAGCGGGGGGGGTGAGCAGTTCTTC. It codes for CASSSASGGGEQFF.

V and J are TRBV11-2 and TRBJ2-5, with TRBD2 matching 9 bases. The CDR3 is 13 amino acids. Unmatched junction bases numbered 2, after V lost 5 bases and J lost 4 bases. Germline values: CDR1 SGHAT, CDR2 FQNNGV. This CDR3 reads CASSRSGRETQYF. In DNA, the CDR3 is TGTGCCAGCAGCCGTAGCGGGAGAGAGACCCAGTACTTC.

The chain uses TRBV6-5 and TRBJ2-7; D uncertain. Trimming took 7 bases from V and 1 from J, leaving 14 bases between them. The CDR3 length is 14 residues. Per the germline V gene, CDR1 is MNHEY and CDR2 is SVGAGI. The CDR3 reads CASNSPGDSYEQYF. The CDR3 DNA is TGTGCCAGCAACTCCCCGGGCGATTCCTACGAGCAGTACTTC.

A few counts support this clone. This rearrangement joins TRBV7-3 to TRBJ1-1, with D unresolved. Trimming took off 2 bases at V and 4 bases at J, with 11 bases between the two ends. CDR3 length equals 14 residues. Germline-derived CDR1 and CDR2 are SGHTA and FQGTGA. DNA of the CDR3: TGTGCCAGCAGCTTAGTCTCTGGCAGCACTGAAGCTTTCTTT. Translation: CASSLVSGSTEAFF.

This clone is a singleton in its sample. This rearrangement joins TRBV11-3 to TRBJ2-2; no reliable D call. V was cut by 1 base and J by 6 bases, with 15 bases left in between. CDR3 length: 16 residues. Germline assignment: CDR1 SGHNT and CDR2 YENEEA. The CDR3 sequence is CASSLVKAAVSGELFF. The CDR3 DNA reads as TGTGCCAGCAGCTTAGTGAAGGCGGCGGTTTCCGGGGAGCTGTTTTTT.

The chain is built from TRBV27 and TRBJ1-4; TRBD1 matches at 9 bases. The CDR3 totals 15 residues. The V and J ends lost 4 bases and 10 bases, in that order; junction bases with no gene match: 10. Germline CDR1 is MNHEY and CDR2 is SMNVEV (reference sequence). Here the CDR3 reads CASSSNTGGGVKLFF. CDR3 bases: TGTGCCAGCAGTTCAAATACAGGGGGCGGGGTAAAACTGTTTTTT.

The chain is built from TRBV6-5 and TRBJ1-3; D call uncertain. The V gene's germline CDR1 is MNHEY and CDR2 SVGAGI. This CDR3 is built from 12 residues. The V end was cut by 6 bases, the J end by 10 bases, with 13 bases between. CDR3 loop: CASRGPGLTIYF. In nucleotides, the CDR3 is TGTGCCAGCAGAGGACCTGGGCTGACCATATATTTT.

The J gene is TRBJ1-3, the V gene TRBV2, with TRBD1 matching 12 bases. The CDR3 is 18 residues long. The junction had 10 bases not matched to a gene; V was cut back by 4 bases and J by 3 bases. Germline-derived CDR1 and CDR2 are SNHLY and FYNNEI. The CDR3 DNA reads TGTGCCAGCAGTGGGGACAGGGGGCGCCGATATGGTGGAAACACCATATATTTT. It encodes CASSGDRGRRYGGNTIYF.

This clone was recorded once. The rearrangement uses TRBV2 and TRBJ1-1; 9 bases are shared with TRBD1. This CDR3 is 14 amino acids long. Germline-derived CDR1 and CDR2 are SNHLY and FYNNEI. V lost 5 bases and J lost 3; bases outside the gene matches: 4. The CDR3 is CASSPDRGDTEAFF. The CDR3 region has the DNA TGTGCCAGCAGTCCAGACAGGGGGGACACTGAAGCTTTCTTT.

The CDR3 region is CASSILGVGKNIQYF. The CDR3 coding sequence is TGTGCCAGTAGTATACTCGGGGTTGGCAAAAACATTCAGTACTTC. V is TRBV19 and J is TRBJ2-4, with D possibly matching TRBD2 (5 bases). CDR1 LNHDA and CDR2 SQIVND come from the germline V gene (reference sequence). This CDR3 is 15 amino acids long. Trimming took off 2 bases at V and 3 bases at J, with 11 bases between the two ends.

This rearrangement joins TRBV19 to TRBJ1-5, with D possibly TRBD1 on 6 matching bases. Germline CDR1 reads LNHDA; CDR2 reads SQIVND (reference sequence). The CDR3 is made up of 13 amino acids. The V gene lost 7 bases and the J gene lost 7 bases, with 14 bases spanning the gap. CDR3 sequence (DNA): TGTGCCAGTACGGTTCTCCAGGGGCAGCCCCAGCATTTT. Its translation: CASTVLQGQPQHF.

The chain couples TRBV19 to TRBJ1-4, with TRBD1 matching over 7 bases. This CDR3 spans 11 amino acids. Per germline, CDR1 LNHDA and CDR2 SQIVND (reference sequence). The V segment lost 7 bases and the J segment 8 bases; nucleotides outside the gene matches: 1. The CDR3 sequence: CASTGGEKLFF. In nucleotides, the CDR3 is TGTGCCAGTACAGGGGGGGAAAAACTGTTTTTT.

This chain uses TRBV2 with TRBJ2-1, with D perhaps matching TRBD1 (6 bases). This CDR3 region has 12 residues. The germline V gene has CDR1 SNHLY and CDR2 FYNNEI. Trimming stripped 6 bases from V and 7 bases from J, with 10 bases between. This CDR3 reads CASRRTVNEQFF. The CDR3 DNA follows: TGTGCCAGCAGAAGGACAGTAAATGAGCAGTTCTTC.

The genes are TRBV18 and TRBJ1-1; D uncertain. CDR3 length: 13 residues. Germline CDR1 is KGHSH and CDR2 is LQKENI. V shed 5 bases and J shed 4 bases, with 11 bases lying between them. The CDR3 region is CASSFEGFTEAFF. CDR3 bases: TGTGCCAGCTCATTCGAGGGATTCACTGAAGCTTTCTTT.

Here the CDR3 DNA reads TGTGCCAGCAGCTTTGACAGCAAAGGGGCCCAGTACTTC. Residues: CASSFDSKGAQYF. The chain employs TRBV7-9 and TRBJ2-5; the D gene is possibly TRBD1 (5 bases). Germline assignment: CDR1 SEHNR and CDR2 FQNEAQ (reference sequence). V shed 3 bases and J shed 9 bases, with 14 bases lying between them. The CDR3 spans 13 residues.

The rearrangement uses TRBV30 and TRBJ2-3, with 8 bases fitting TRBD1. The ends lost 0 bases at V and 2 bases at J; junction bases unmatched: 4. There are 15 residues in the CDR3. The germline gives CDR1 GTSNPN, CDR2 SVGIG (reference sequence). DNA of the CDR3: TGTGCCTGGAGTGTAAGGACAGGGTACACAGATACGCAGTATTTT. Encoded protein: CAWSVRTGYTDTQYF.

This chain links TRBV19 with TRBJ2-3; tentatively, D is TRBD1 (5 bases). In germline, CDR1 is LNHDA, CDR2 SQIVND (reference sequence). The CDR3 contains 13 residues. Between the trimmed V and J ends, which lost 9 bases and 1 base, there was a span of 11 bases. In DNA form, the CDR3 reads TGTGCCAGCTCGACAGACCGCACAGATACGCAGTATTTT. Amino acid sequence: CASSTDRTDTQYF.

The chain employs TRBV29-1 and TRBJ2-5, with 10 bases aligning to TRBD1. CDR1 and CDR2 from the germline V gene are SQVTM and ANQGSEA. V was pared by 6 bases and J by 0 bases, with 10 bases of the junction left unmatched. The CDR3 is 16 residues long. The CDR3 is CSVDGTGETYQETQYF. CDR3 nucleotides: TGCAGCGTGGACGGGACAGGGGAGACCTACCAAGAGACCCAGTACTTC.

The chain has TRBV19 and TRBJ2-3; TRBD2 agrees at 12 bases. V lost 8 bases and J lost 0; bases outside the gene matches: 12. This CDR3 has 18 residues. The V gene's germline CDR1 is LNHDA and CDR2 SQIVND (reference sequence). The CDR3 spells CASRYQGGTSGSTDTQYF. For the CDR3, the DNA is TGTGCCAGTCGATACCAGGGAGGGACTAGCGGGAGCACAGATACGCAGTATTTT. Based on the CDR3 plus reference TRBV19 and TRBJ2-3, the full variable domain is DGGITQSPKYLFRKEGQNVTLSCEQNLNHDAMYWYRQDPGQGLRLIYYSQIVNDFQKGDIAEGYSVSREKKESFPLTVTSAQKNPTAFYLCASRYQGGTSGSTDTQYFGPGTRLTVL.

This chain connects TRBV6-5 to TRBJ2-2, with 9 bases aligning to TRBD2. Germline V CDR1 and CDR2: MNHEY, SVGAGI. The ends lost 2 bases at V and 5 bases at J; junction bases unmatched: 0. This CDR3 contains 14 residues. CDR3 sequence: CASSYGLATGELFF. CDR3 nucleotides: TGTGCCAGCAGTTACGGACTAGCGACCGGGGAGCTGTTTTTT.

The rearrangement links TRBV5-5 to TRBJ2-7; a weak D match, TRBD2 (5 bases). Germline V CDR1 and CDR2: SGHKS, YYEKEE (reference sequence). The CDR3 contains 14 residues. Trimming shortened V by 3 bases and J by 6 bases, and 16 bases separated the two germline ends. CDR3 nucleotides: TGTGCCAGCAGCTCGGGAAGGTACGGCGCCGAGCAGTACTTC. Translated, it gives CASSSGRYGAEQYF.

The rearrangement links TRBV5-1 to TRBJ2-5, with a weak D call TRBD1 (7 bases). This CDR3 is built from 15 residues. Germline CDR1 reads SGHRS; CDR2 reads YFSETQ. With 5 bases removed from V and 1 base from J, the gap between germline ends came to 15 bases. CDR3 sequence (DNA): TGCGCCAGCAGATGGGGAGGACAGGTCCAAGAGACCCAGTACTTC. Its translation: CASRWGGQVQETQYF.

V gene TRBV6-1 combines with J gene TRBJ2-7; D may be TRBD1 (5 bases). CDR1 and CDR2 from the germline V gene are MNHNS and SASEGT. V lost 1 base to trimming and J lost 6 bases, with 13 bases between them. The CDR3 is 14 amino acids. The CDR3 loop is CASSEGARDSEQYF. The CDR3 nucleotides are TGTGCCAGCAGTGAAGGAGCCAGGGATAGCGAGCAGTACTTC.

The V gene is TRBV19, the J gene TRBJ2-7; D gene uncertain. The germline gives CDR1 LNHDA, CDR2 SQIVND (reference sequence). With 3 bases removed from V and 0 bases from J, the gap between germline ends came to 9 bases. This CDR3 region has 14 residues. The CDR3 sequence is CASSISTTSYEQYF. The DNA of the CDR3 is TGTGCCAGTAGTATCAGCACCACCTCCTACGAGCAGTACTTC. Full variable domain (outside the CDR3, taken from reference TRBV19 and TRBJ2-7): DGGITQSPKYLFRKEGQNVTLSCEQNLNHDAMYWYRQDPGQGLRLIYYSQIVNDFQKGDIAEGYSVSREKKESFPLTVTSAQKNPTAFYLCASSISTTSYEQYFGPGTRLTVT.